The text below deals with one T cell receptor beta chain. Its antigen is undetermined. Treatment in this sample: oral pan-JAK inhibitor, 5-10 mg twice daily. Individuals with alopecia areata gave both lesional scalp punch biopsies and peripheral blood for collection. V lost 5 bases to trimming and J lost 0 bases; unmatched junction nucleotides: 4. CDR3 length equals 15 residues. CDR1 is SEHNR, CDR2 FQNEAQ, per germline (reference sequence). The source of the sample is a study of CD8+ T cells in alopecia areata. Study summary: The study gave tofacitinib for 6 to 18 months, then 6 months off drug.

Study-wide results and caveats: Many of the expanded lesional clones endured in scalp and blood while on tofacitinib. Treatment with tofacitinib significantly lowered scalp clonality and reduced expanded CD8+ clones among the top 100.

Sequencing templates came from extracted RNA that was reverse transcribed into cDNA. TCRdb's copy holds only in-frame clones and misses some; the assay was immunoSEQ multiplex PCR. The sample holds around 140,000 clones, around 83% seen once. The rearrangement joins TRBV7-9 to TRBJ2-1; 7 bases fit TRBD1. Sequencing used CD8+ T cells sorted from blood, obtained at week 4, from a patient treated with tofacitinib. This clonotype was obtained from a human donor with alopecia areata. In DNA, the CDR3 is TGTGCCAGCAGCGAAGACAGGGTCTCCTACAATGAGCAGTTCTTC. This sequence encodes CASSEDRVSYNEQFF.